The 3 T cell receptor beta chains given below trace back to one sample, sequenced in a study of neurological immune-mediated disorders. One entry per CDR3 protein results from TCRdb running MiXCR on the 5' RACE reads. The repertoire holds 40,000 or so distinct CDR3 sequences, roughly 15% seen once, with approximately 30% in the top ten. Material for sequencing was PBMCs. The receptors stem from a woman aged 50 to 60 with HTLV-1-associated myelopathy (HAM/TSP).

This clonotype was counted ten times or more. This chain joins TRBV7-2 and TRBJ2-2; D unresolved. Trimming removed 1 base from V and 6 bases from J, with 3 bases in between. The CDR3 contains 12 residues. Germline loops: CDR1 SGHTA, CDR2 FQGNSA. This CDR3 reads CASSLGPGELFF. CDR3 nucleotide sequence: TGTGCCAGCAGCTTAGGACCCGGGGAGCTGTTTTTT.

This clonotype has at least ten counts. This rearrangement joins TRBV4-2 to TRBJ1-2; 10 bases line up with TRBD1. The CDR3 sequence is 15 residues long. Trimming at V came to 3 bases and at J to 6 bases, leaving 7 bases not matched to a gene. Germline CDR1 reads LGHNA; CDR2 reads YNFKEQ. This chain's CDR3 is CASSHLTGGKDGYTF. CDR3 DNA: TGTGCCAGCAGCCACCTGACAGGGGGCAAAGATGGCTACACCTTC.

This clonotype was counted many times. The rearrangement joins TRBV11-2 to TRBJ1-1; TRBD1 might be the D (6 bases). Trimming removed 6 bases at V and 5 bases at J, with 19 bases between. The length of the CDR3 is 15 residues. CDR1 and CDR2 (germline): SGHAT, FQNNGV. CDR3 nucleotide sequence: TGTGCCAGCAGAGGGACAACCCAAAGGAGAACTGAAGCTTTCTTT. It encodes CASRGTTQRRTEAFF.